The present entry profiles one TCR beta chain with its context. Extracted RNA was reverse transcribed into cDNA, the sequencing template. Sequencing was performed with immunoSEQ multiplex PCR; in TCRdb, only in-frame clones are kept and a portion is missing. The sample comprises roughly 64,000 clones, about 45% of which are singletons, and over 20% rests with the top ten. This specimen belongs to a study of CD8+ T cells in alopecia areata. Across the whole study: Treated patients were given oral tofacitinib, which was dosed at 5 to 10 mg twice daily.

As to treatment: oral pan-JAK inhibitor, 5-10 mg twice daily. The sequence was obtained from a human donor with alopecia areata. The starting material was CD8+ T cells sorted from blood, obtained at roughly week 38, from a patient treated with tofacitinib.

The CDR3 spells CASEGYSYNEQFF. Here the CDR3 DNA reads TGTGCCAGCGAGGGTTACTCCTACAATGAGCAGTTCTTC. The chain couples TRBV11-2 to TRBJ2-1, with D possibly matching TRBD2 (5 bases). The V end was cut by 8 bases, the J end by 0 bases, with 8 bases between. Germline V CDR1 and CDR2: SGHAT, FQNNGV. The CDR3 sequence is 13 residues long.